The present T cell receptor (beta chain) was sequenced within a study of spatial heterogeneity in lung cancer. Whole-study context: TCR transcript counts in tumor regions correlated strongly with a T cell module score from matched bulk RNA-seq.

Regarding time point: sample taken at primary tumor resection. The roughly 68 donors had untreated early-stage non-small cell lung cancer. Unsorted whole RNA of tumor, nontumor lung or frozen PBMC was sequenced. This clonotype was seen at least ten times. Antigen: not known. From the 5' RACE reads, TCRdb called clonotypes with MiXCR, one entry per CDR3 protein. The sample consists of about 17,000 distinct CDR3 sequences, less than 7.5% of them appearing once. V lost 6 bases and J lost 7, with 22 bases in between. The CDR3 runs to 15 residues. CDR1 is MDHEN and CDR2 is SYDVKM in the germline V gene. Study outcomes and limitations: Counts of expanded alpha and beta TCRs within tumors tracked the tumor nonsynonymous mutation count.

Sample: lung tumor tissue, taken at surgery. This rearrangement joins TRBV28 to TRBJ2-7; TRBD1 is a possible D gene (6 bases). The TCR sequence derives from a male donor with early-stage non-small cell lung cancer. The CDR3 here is CASRTVGAPPREQYF. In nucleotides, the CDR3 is TGTGCCAGCAGAACGGTGGGGGCGCCCCCGAGGGAGCAGTACTTC.